This TCR beta chain appears in the sequencing data of a study of blood T cell repertoires in COVID-19. For the study at large: Sample material is recorded as cDNA or gDNA derived from T cells, B-cell-depleted T cells, or PBMCs.

Germline V gene data show CDR1 as SGHRS and CDR2 as YFSETQ. Trimming removed 3 bases at V and 5 bases at J, with 15 bases between. The CDR3 totals 16 residues. Method: immunoSEQ multiplex PCR; TCRdb's copy keeps in-frame clones and lacks some. The sample lists some 200,000 clones; 84% were seen once. This TCR came from a middle-aged woman who had recovered from COVID-19. Sequences were obtained from peripheral blood. The gene calls are TRBV5-1 and TRBJ1-6, with TRBD1 as a possible D gene (6 bases). CDR3 sequence: CASSSNRDTNNSPLHF. The DNA of the CDR3 is TGCGCCAGCAGCTCTAACCGGGACACAAATAATTCACCCCTCCACTTT.